This TCR beta chain was profiled in a study of regulatory T cells. The primer mix had 52 TRBV and 13 TRBJ primers. The table came from immunoSEQ multiplex PCR; TCRdb's copy has only in-frame clones and leaves some out. The sample includes approximately 5,600 clones, less than 85% of them seen just once. Study-wide points: Skewed V and J usage and few unique V-J pairs marked patient repertoires, most in Tregs. Patient CD8+ T cells trended nonsignificantly toward lower Shannon entropy than control CD8+ cells.

This clone was seen just once. Antigen unknown. A couple of CD3G-deficient patients had more severe autoimmunity; all had some. Patients aged 2 to 39 years had fewer naive and more memory CD4+ and CD8+ T cells. Material: CD8+ T cells sorted from blood. The receptor comes from a child aged 10-17 years with CD3G deficiency.

CDR3 residues: CASSLVGPTNEQYF. CDR3 DNA sequence: TGCGCCAGCAGCTTGGTGGGACCCACGAACGAGCAGTACTTC. This chain links TRBV5-1 with TRBJ2-7, with D possibly being TRBD1 or TRBD2 (5 bases each). The length of the CDR3 is 14 residues. Germline V CDR1 and CDR2: SGHRS, YFSETQ. The V gene lost 0 bases and the J gene lost 5 bases, with 12 bases spanning the gap.